The 32 T cell receptor beta chains below were found in one sample sequenced in a study of blood T cell repertoires in COVID-19. Assay: immunoSEQ multiplex PCR; the TCRdb copy retains only in-frame clones and omits some. The sample holds tens of thousands of clones, under 85% seen once. Sequenced: peripheral blood. The receptor set was obtained from a woman of 80 years or more with acute or convalescent COVID-19.

This chain uses TRBV25-1 with TRBJ1-2; unclear D gene. This CDR3 region has 10 residues. CDR1 is MGHDK and CDR2 is SYGVNS in the germline V gene. CDR3 in amino acids: CLSREYGYTF. CDR3 sequence (DNA): TGTCTCAGCCGGGAGTATGGCTACACCTTC.

This clone has only a few counts. J is TRBJ2-1 and V is TRBV30; TRBD1 is a possible D gene (5 bases). The germline V gene has CDR1 GTSNPN and CDR2 SVGIG (reference sequence). V lost 5 bases, J lost 6 bases, and 11 bases lay in between. The CDR3 length is 12 residues. CDR3 sequence (DNA): TGTGCCTGGGGGGCGGCGGTCAATGAGCAGTTCTTC. Its translation is CAWGAAVNEQFF. Full variable domain (rest looked up from reference TRBV30 and TRBJ2-1): SQTIHQWPATLVQPVGSPLSLECTVEGTSNPNLYWYRQAAGRGLQLLFYSVGIGQISSEVPQNLSASRPQDRQFILSSKKLLLSDSGFYLCAWGAAVNEQFFGPGTRLTVL.

This chain uses TRBV5-1 with TRBJ2-7; possibly TRBD1 for D (5 bases). Germline CDR1 and CDR2: SGHRS and YFSETQ. The CDR3 contains 15 residues. The V end lost 0 bases, the J end lost 1 base, and 11 bases lay between the germline ends. CDR3 sequence (DNA): TGCGCCAGCAGCTTGGTGGGGCTACTTTCCTACGAGCAGTACTTC. Its protein product is CASSLVGLLSYEQYF.

This clone was observed a handful of times. V is TRBV7-8 and J is TRBJ2-5; 7 bases match TRBD1. The CDR3 covers 17 residues. J was trimmed by 3 bases and V by 4 bases; bases with no gene match: 14. Germline V gene data show CDR1 as SGHVS and CDR2 as FQNEAQ. The CDR3 protein is CASSSSPTGSFKETQYF. In DNA form, the CDR3 reads TGTGCCAGCAGCTCCTCCCCGACAGGGAGTTTCAAAGAGACCCAGTACTTC.

The rearrangement links TRBV3-1 (or the pseudogene TRBV3-2) to TRBJ2-1; 14 bases agree with TRBD2. The CDR3 loop spans 16 amino acids. J was trimmed by 10 bases and V by 1 base; bases with no gene match: 6. CDR1 and CDR2 from the germline V gene are LGHDT and YNNKEL (reference sequence). The CDR3 loop is CASSQGGLAGGREQFF. CDR3 DNA: TGTGCCAGCAGCCAAGGAGGACTAGCGGGGGGCCGGGAGCAGTTCTTC.

The V gene is TRBV4-3, the J gene TRBJ1-6; no reliable D call. Trimming took off 0 bases at V and 7 bases at J, with 7 bases between the two ends. This CDR3 has 14 amino acids. Germline V gene data show CDR1 as LGHNA and CDR2 as YSLEER. The CDR3: CASSQDSQNSPLHF. The CDR3 nucleotides read TGCGCCAGCAGCCAAGATTCCCAGAATTCACCCCTCCACTTT.

Points on this clone: Mismatch with germline at one junction end may stem from a read error. The rearrangement joins TRBV24-1 to TRBJ2-3; 7 positions agree with TRBD1. CDR1 is KGHDR, CDR2 SFDVKD, per germline. This CDR3 spans 15 amino acids. The DNA for the CDR3 is TGTGCCACCAGTGACCCCGGACAGGTCACAGGTACGCAGTATTTT. Its protein is CATSDPGQVTGTQYF.

The rearrangement uses TRBV5-8 and TRBJ1-5, with 10 bases aligning to TRBD1. The junction had 5 bases not matched to a gene; V was cut back by 4 bases and J by 10 bases. The CDR3 loop spans 13 amino acids. The germline V gene encodes CDR1 SGHTS and CDR2 YDEGEE. Written as DNA, the CDR3 is TGTGCCAGCAGCAGGGACAGGGGTCGACCCCAGCATTTT. It encodes CASSRDRGRPQHF.

The rearrangement links TRBV18 to TRBJ1-6, with 9 bases matching TRBD1. V gave up 5 bases and J gave up 10 bases; unmatched junction bases: 18. This CDR3 region has 18 residues. The V gene's germline CDR1 is KGHSH and CDR2 LQKENI. CDR3 nucleotides: TGTGCCAGCTCATCCCGACGGACAGGGGAGAATTCAGGCTCACCCCTCCACTTT. This gives the protein CASSSRRTGENSGSPLHF.

V gene TRBV5-4 combines with J gene TRBJ2-5; TRBD2 matches 10 bases. The CDR3 is 16 residues long. With 6 bases clipped from V and 2 bases from J, the junction kept 10 bases outside the gene matches. Germline V gene sequence: CDR1 SGHNT, CDR2 YYREEE (reference sequence). The CDR3 spells CASTRATSGVQETQYF. CDR3 nucleotides: TGTGCCAGCACCCGGGCAACTAGCGGGGTTCAAGAGACCCAGTACTTC.

This clone came up once. This sequence joins TRBV28 and TRBJ1-3; no reliable D call. Germline V gene sequence: CDR1 MDHEN, CDR2 SYDVKM. The V end was cut by 5 bases, the J end by 0 bases, with 14 bases between. The CDR3 runs 16 residues. The CDR3 is CASSREIMSSGNTIYF. The CDR3 region has the DNA TGTGCCAGCAGTAGGGAGATCATGAGCTCTGGAAACACCATATATTTT.

The gene calls are TRBV2 and TRBJ1-5; D call uncertain. CDR3 length: 13 amino acids. In germline, CDR1 is SNHLY, CDR2 FYNNEI. V was cut by 8 bases and J by 1 base, with 9 bases left in between. CDR3: CASQLGSNQPQHF. In nucleotides, the CDR3 is TGTGCCAGCCAGCTGGGCAGCAATCAGCCCCAGCATTTT.

The V gene is TRBV3-1 (or the pseudogene TRBV3-2), the J gene TRBJ1-3; D is unclear. V lost 2 bases and J lost 2, with 13 bases in between. CDR3 length: 16 residues. In germline, CDR1 is LGHDT, CDR2 YNNKEL (reference sequence). In DNA, the CDR3 is TGTGCCAGCAGCCAAAATCATCAGGATCCTGGAAACACCATATATTTT. Protein sequence: CASSQNHQDPGNTIYF.

The chain carries TRBV11-3 and TRBJ1-3; maybe TRBD1 (6 bases). The ends were cut back, 7 bases at V and 1 base at J, with 11 bases in the middle. Germline V gene sequence: CDR1 SGHNT, CDR2 YENEEA. The CDR3 sequence is 14 residues long. The CDR3 reads CASTQGSSGNTIYF. Here the CDR3 DNA reads TGTGCCAGCACCCAGGGGTCTTCTGGAAACACCATATATTTT.

The rearrangement links TRBV7-9 to TRBJ2-3, with a tentative D call TRBD2 (5 bases). The V end lost 5 bases, the J end lost 7 bases, and 16 bases lay between the germline ends. Germline loops: CDR1 SEHNR, CDR2 FQNEAQ (reference sequence). The CDR3 runs 14 residues. In DNA form, the CDR3 reads TGTGCCAGCAGCGACGGACTTTCTACGTATACGCAGTATTTT. Translating gives CASSDGLSTYTQYF. Supplemented by reference TRBV7-9 and TRBJ2-3, the full variable domain reads DTGVSQNPRHKITKRGQNVTFRCDPISEHNRLYWYRQTLGQGPEFLTYFQNEAQLEKSRLLSDRFSAERPKGSFSTLEIQRTEQGDSAMYLCASSDGLSTYTQYFGPGTRLTVL.

CDR3 loop: CASSLNENQPQHF. In DNA form, the CDR3 reads TGTGCCAGCAGTCTCAATGAGAATCAGCCCCAGCATTTT. The V call is TRBV12-3 or TRBV12-4, the J call TRBJ1-5, with D unresolved. The ends were cut back, 5 bases at V and 4 bases at J, with 9 bases in the middle. The length of the CDR3 is 13 residues.

This clone was detected only a few times. This chain connects TRBV29-1 to TRBJ2-5; D uncertain. V was cut by 4 bases and J by 2 bases, with 8 bases left in between. Germline V gives CDR1 SQVTM, CDR2 ANQGSEA. The CDR3 spans 12 residues. In DNA, the CDR3 is TGCAGCGTTGTCGAACTACAAGAGACCCAGTACTTC. Translating it yields CSVVELQETQYF. Full variable domain (outside the CDR3, taken from reference TRBV29-1 and TRBJ2-5): SAVISQKPSRDICQRGTSLTIQCQVDSQVTMMFWYRQQPGQSLTLIATANQGSEATYESGFVIDKFPISRPNLTFSTLTVSNMSPEDSSIYLCSVVELQETQYFGPGTRLLVL.

The chain carries TRBV6-5 and TRBJ2-3; 8 bases align to TRBD2. Germline V gene data show CDR1 as MNHEY and CDR2 as SVGAGI. This CDR3 spans 15 amino acids. Trimming cost V 7 bases and J 6 bases; bases outside gene matches: 12. The DNA for the CDR3 is TGTGCCAGCATCAAAGCAGTGTCTAGCGGGGATACGCAGTATTTT. It codes for CASIKAVSSGDTQYF.

The V gene is TRBV19, the J gene TRBJ2-3; D is possibly TRBD2 (5 bases). Trimming removed 3 bases from V and 0 bases from J, with 10 bases in between. The CDR3 spans 15 residues. Germline CDR1 LNHDA, CDR2 SQIVND (reference sequence). The CDR3 DNA reads TGTGCCAGTAGTATCAACACGGGAAGCACAGATACGCAGTATTTT. It codes for CASSINTGSTDTQYF. The full variable domain, completed using reference TRBV19 and TRBJ2-3, is DGGITQSPKYLFRKEGQNVTLSCEQNLNHDAMYWYRQDPGQGLRLIYYSQIVNDFQKGDIAEGYSVSREKKESFPLTVTSAQKNPTAFYLCASSINTGSTDTQYFGPGTRLTVL.

The chain combines TRBV3-1 (or the pseudogene TRBV3-2) with TRBJ1-2, with 7 nucleotides matching TRBD1. The germline gives CDR1 LGHDT, CDR2 YNNKEL (reference sequence). CDR3 size: 15 residues. V trimming: 1 base; J trimming: 3 bases; junction bases outside the gene matches: 5. The CDR3 sequence is CASSQGQGGYYGYTF. Here the CDR3 DNA reads TGTGCCAGCAGCCAAGGGCAGGGGGGTTACTATGGCTACACCTTC.

The rearrangement joins TRBV19 to TRBJ1-5; D perhaps matches TRBD1 (6 bases). Trimming removed 3 bases at V and 4 bases at J, with 10 bases between. The CDR3 consists of 14 residues. CDR1 and CDR2 from the germline V gene are LNHDA and SQIVND (reference sequence). The CDR3, as DNA: TGTGCCAGTAGTATGGGGACACGAAATCAGCCCCAGCATTTT. Its translation: CASSMGTRNQPQHF.

CDR3 bases: TGTGCCAGCAACCCCCGGGGGGATTCACCCCTCCACTTT. Residues: CASNPRGDSPLHF. The gene calls are TRBV6-5 and TRBJ1-6, with D possibly being TRBD1 (5 bases). The CDR3 loop spans 13 amino acids. Per germline, CDR1 MNHEY and CDR2 SVGAGI. Trimming cost V 7 bases and J 8 bases, with 12 bases left between them.

This sequence joins TRBV6-5 and TRBJ1-2, with no clear D. The CDR3 runs 14 residues. Looked up from germline, CDR1 is MNHEY and CDR2 is SVGAGI. Trimming took off 2 bases at V and 8 bases at J, with 15 bases between the two ends. The DNA for the CDR3 is TGTGCCAGCAGTTACCAAGGTCCAACCGGGGGCTACACCTTC. Translated, it gives CASSYQGPTGGYTF.

V usage is TRBV6-5 and J usage is TRBJ1-6; unclear D gene. The CDR3 is 16 amino acids. V lost 0 bases and J 2 bases, leaving 8 bases between the germline ends. From germline, CDR1 is MNHEY and CDR2 SVGAGI. CDR3 in DNA: TGTGCCAGCAGTTACTCGAAAGAGGCCTATAATTCACCCCTCCACTTT. Amino acid sequence: CASSYSKEAYNSPLHF.

This sequence joins TRBV27 and TRBJ1-4, with unresolved D. Trimming stripped 7 bases from V and 3 bases from J, with 15 bases between. The germline CDR1 and CDR2 sequences are MNHEY and SMNVEV (reference sequence). The CDR3 sequence is 15 residues long. The CDR3 protein is CASTPRGPPNEKLFF. CDR3 DNA: TGTGCCAGCACCCCGCGAGGCCCCCCTAATGAAAAACTGTTTTTT.

The genes are TRBV3-1 (or the pseudogene TRBV3-2) and TRBJ2-7; no clear D gene. CDR3 length: 12 residues. Germline values: CDR1 LGHDT, CDR2 YNNKEL (reference sequence). Trimming pared 1 base from V and 1 base from J, leaving 2 bases between. CDR3 coding DNA: TGTGCCAGCAGCCAAGCTTCCTACGAGCAGTACTTC. Protein product: CASSQASYEQYF.

The V gene is TRBV3-1 (or the pseudogene TRBV3-2), the J gene TRBJ1-5; D gene unclear. Trimming removed 4 bases at V and 5 bases at J, with 12 bases between. CDR1 is LGHDT, CDR2 YNNKEL, per germline (reference sequence). This CDR3 has 14 amino acids. The CDR3 DNA follows: TGTGCCAGCAGCCGGGAGCCCGTGGATCAGCCCCAGCATTTT. This codes for CASSREPVDQPQHF.

The genes are TRBV2 and TRBJ1-1, with TRBD1 matching over 7 bases. V trimming: 3 bases; J trimming: 1 base; junction bases outside the gene matches: 5. This CDR3 is built from 15 residues. Germline lookup yields CDR1 SNHLY and CDR2 FYNNEI. The CDR3 here is CASSDRGTANTEAFF. The CDR3 nucleotides are TGTGCCAGCAGTGACCGGGGGACAGCGAACACTGAAGCTTTCTTT. Supplemented by reference TRBV2 and TRBJ1-1, the full variable domain reads EPEVTQTPSHQVTQMGQEVILRCVPISNHLYFYWYRQILGQKVEFLVSFYNNEISEKSEIFDDQFSVERPDGSNFTLKIRSTKLEDSAMYFCASSDRGTANTEAFFGQGTRLTVV.

The rearrangement uses TRBV3-1 (or the pseudogene TRBV3-2) and TRBJ2-3; 8 positions match TRBD2. The ends lost 1 base at V and 3 bases at J; junction bases unmatched: 6. The germline gives CDR1 LGHDT, CDR2 YNNKEL (reference sequence). The CDR3 is made up of 16 amino acids. The CDR3, as DNA: TGTGCCAGCAGCCAAGTTGGAACTAGCGGTACAGATACGCAGTATTTT. Translated: CASSQVGTSGTDTQYF.

This chain uses TRBV19 with TRBJ2-5; D possibly corresponds to TRBD1 (6 bases). The CDR3 runs 16 residues. The V end was cut by 2 bases, the J end by 4 bases, with 17 bases between. Germline V gene data show CDR1 as LNHDA and CDR2 as SQIVND (reference sequence). Here the CDR3 DNA reads TGTGCCAGTAGTATATTGCACAGGGTTAGGGGAGAGACCCAGTACTTC. It yields the protein CASSILHRVRGETQYF.

The chain carries TRBV30 and TRBJ2-1; the match to TRBD2 covers 8 bases. With V trimmed by 2 bases and J by 4 bases, 7 bases remained unmatched. This CDR3 contains 15 residues. Germline CDR1 is GTSNPN and CDR2 is SVGIG (reference sequence). CDR3 coding DNA: TGTGCCTGGAGTCGTGGTAGCGGGGTGTACAATGAGCAGTTCTTC. It is translated as CAWSRGSGVYNEQFF.

The rearrangement joins TRBV5-4 to TRBJ1-1, with D perhaps TRBD1 (5 bases). V was trimmed by 0 bases and J by 0 bases, leaving 12 bases between them. The CDR3 is made up of 16 amino acids. Germline V gene data show CDR1 as SGHNT and CDR2 as YYREEE (reference sequence). CDR3 coding DNA: TGTGCCAGCAGCTTGGATGGGGACTCCCTGAACACTGAAGCTTTCTTT. Translating gives CASSLDGDSLNTEAFF.